Following are 32 T cell receptor beta chains from one sample sequenced in a study of shared clonotypes between healthy human individuals. Terminally differentiated effector memory CD45RA+ cells were excluded by CCR7 positive selection of CD45RO-negative cells. This table comes from immunoSEQ multiplex PCR, and its TCRdb copy is limited to in-frame clones, with some not included. The sample has about 2 million clones; around 96% are singletons. Sequences were obtained from naive CD8+ T cells sorted from blood. The receptors shown here come from a man between 18 and 35 years old in good health.

The chain uses TRBV5-1 and TRBJ1-1; 9 bases are a match to TRBD1. Trimming took 4 bases from V and 5 from J; bases not matched to a gene: 9. The CDR3 extends over 15 amino acids. Germline CDR1 reads SGHRS; CDR2 reads YFSETQ. The CDR3 loop is CASSPGQGRLTEAFF. For the CDR3, the DNA is TGCGCCAGCAGCCCCGGACAGGGGAGGCTTACTGAAGCTTTCTTT.

This rearrangement joins TRBV6-6 to TRBJ1-5; D gene unclear. The CDR3 has 15 amino acids. Looked up from germline, CDR1 is MNHNY and CDR2 is SVGAGI (reference sequence). V shed 0 bases and J shed 2 bases, with 8 bases lying between them. The DNA for the CDR3 is TGTGCCAGCAGTTACTCCGTTATGGGCAATCAGCCCCAGCATTTT. It translates to CASSYSVMGNQPQHF.

The genes are TRBV27 and TRBJ1-2, with a tentative D call TRBD1 (6 bases). The ends were cut back, 4 bases at V and 4 bases at J, with 13 bases in the middle. CDR3 length: 14 amino acids. CDR1 MNHEY and CDR2 SMNVEV come from the germline V gene (reference sequence). In nucleotides, the CDR3 is TGTGCCAGCAGTTGGGCGGGACAAGGCTATGGCTACACCTTC. It yields the protein CASSWAGQGYGYTF.

This chain connects TRBV28 to TRBJ1-5, with a weak D call TRBD1 (5 bases). Trimming pared 5 bases from V and 0 bases from J, leaving 20 bases between. This CDR3 is 18 amino acids long. Germline V gene data show CDR1 as MDHEN and CDR2 as SYDVKM. The CDR3 loop is CASSNSRDRAFSNQPQHF. CDR3 in DNA: TGTGCCAGCAGTAACAGTAGGGACCGGGCGTTTAGCAATCAGCCCCAGCATTTT.

This chain uses TRBV5-5 with TRBJ2-7; 10 bases match TRBD1. The CDR3 loop spans 14 amino acids. V dropped 0 bases and J dropped 11; count of bases not matched to a gene: 8. Germline V CDR1 and CDR2: SGHKS, YYEKEE (reference sequence). The CDR3 reads CASSLGQGALGKYF. CDR3 coding DNA: TGTGCCAGCAGCTTGGGACAGGGGGCCTTAGGCAAGTACTTC.

V gene TRBV27 combines with J gene TRBJ2-1; possible D gene TRBD2, 6 bases. Per the germline V gene, CDR1 is MNHEY and CDR2 is SMNVEV (reference sequence). This CDR3 spans 16 amino acids. V was pared by 6 bases and J by 0 bases, with 15 bases between. The CDR3 here is CASRLGTFSSYNEQFF. DNA for the CDR3: TGTGCCAGCAGACTAGGGACTTTTAGCTCCTACAATGAGCAGTTCTTC.

The chain carries TRBV6-4 and TRBJ1-2, with TRBD1 identical over 10 bases. There are 15 residues in the CDR3. CDR1 is MRHNA, CDR2 SNTAGT, per germline. V trimming: 4 bases; J trimming: 4 bases; junction bases outside the gene matches: 6. Here the CDR3 DNA reads TGTGCCAGCAGTGCGACCGGGACAGGGGTCTATGGCTACACCTTC. Its translation is CASSATGTGVYGYTF.

The gene calls are TRBV27 and TRBJ2-2; TRBD2 is a possible D gene (5 bases). The CDR3 totals 15 residues. Looked up from germline, CDR1 is MNHEY and CDR2 is SMNVEV (reference sequence). V was clipped by 3 bases and J by 4 bases, with 12 bases between them. The CDR3 DNA follows: TGTGCCAGCAGTTTTATACGGGATTTCACCGGGGAGCTGTTTTTT. Translation gives CASSFIRDFTGELFF.

Of note for this clone: This sample also contains other DNA sequences that code for the same CDR3. V and J are TRBV5-6 and TRBJ2-5; 7 bases are a match to TRBD2. Losses at the gene ends were 3 bases for V and 4 bases for J; bases not matched to a gene: 0. This CDR3 has 12 residues. Germline values: CDR1 SGHDT, CDR2 YYEEEE. The CDR3 nucleotides read TGTGCCAGCAGCTGGGGGGGAGAGACCCAGTACTTC. This gives the protein CASSWGGETQYF.

The chain couples TRBV6-5 to TRBJ2-5; 7 positions match TRBD2. The germline V gene encodes CDR1 MNHEY and CDR2 SVGAGI. The CDR3 is 14 residues long. The trim removed 5 bases at V and 5 bases at J, leaving 8 bases unmatched. The CDR3 region has the DNA TGTGCCAGCAGTCCCTGGGAGGGTGGCGAGACCCAGTACTTC. The encoded protein is CASSPWEGGETQYF.

This clone has more than one count but fewer than ten. This CDR3 is also generated by other DNA sequences in the sample. This sequence joins TRBV19 and TRBJ1-1; D remains unclear. Germline V CDR1 and CDR2: LNHDA, SQIVND (reference sequence). There are 13 residues in the CDR3. V lost 4 bases and J lost 1, with 7 bases in between. CDR3 protein: CASSTTGNTEAFF. As DNA, the CDR3 is TGTGCCAGTAGTACGACGGGGAACACTGAAGCTTTCTTT.

The chain is built from TRBV7-8 and TRBJ2-3; 8 nucleotides match TRBD2. The CDR3 runs 16 residues. Germline lookup yields CDR1 SGHVS and CDR2 FQNEAQ. The trim removed 2 bases at V and 6 bases at J, leaving 10 bases unmatched. The CDR3 nucleotides are TGTGCCAGCAGCTTACTCGCGGGAGGAAGGTTGGATACGCAGTATTTT. Translation gives CASSLLAGGRLDTQYF.

Points on this clone: Other DNA sequences in this sample translate to the same CDR3. The chain links TRBV27 to TRBJ2-7; 8 nucleotides agree with TRBD1. The CDR3 runs to 12 residues. Germline lookup yields CDR1 MNHEY and CDR2 SMNVEV (reference sequence). Trimming removed 5 bases from V and 6 bases from J; junction bases left unmatched: 3. The CDR3 DNA reads as TGTGCCAGCAGTCAGACAGGGGTCGAGCAGTACTTC. Translation: CASSQTGVEQYF.

The chain uses TRBV4-2 and TRBJ2-2, with D uncertain. The CDR3 is 15 amino acids. The germline V gene encodes CDR1 LGHNA and CDR2 YNFKEQ. V dropped 3 bases and J dropped 2 bases, with 10 bases sitting between them. This CDR3 reads CASSQALENTGELFF. CDR3 sequence (DNA): TGTGCCAGCAGCCAGGCCTTAGAAAACACCGGGGAGCTGTTTTTT.

The gene calls are TRBV15 and TRBJ2-1; D not resolved. This CDR3 is 14 amino acids long. Germline V gene lookup returns CDR1 LNHNV and CDR2 YYDKDF (reference sequence). With 0 bases removed from V and 5 bases from J, the gap between germline ends came to 8 bases. DNA of the CDR3: TGTGCCACCAGCAGAGACAGCGTAGACAATGAGCAGTTCTTC. Its protein is CATSRDSVDNEQFF.

Details on this clone: The same CDR3 arises from other DNA sequences in this sample as well. The rearrangement joins TRBV4-3 to TRBJ2-7; D is possibly TRBD2 (6 bases). Germline V lookup: CDR1 LGHNA, CDR2 YSLEER. V lost 4 bases and J 1 base, leaving 8 bases between the germline ends. The CDR3 length is 13 residues. Written as DNA, the CDR3 is TGCGCCAGCAGCCCGGGACTTTCCTACGAGCAGTACTTC. It is translated as CASSPGLSYEQYF.

The rearrangement links TRBV27 to TRBJ1-5; unclear D gene. Germline V lookup: CDR1 MNHEY, CDR2 SMNVEV (reference sequence). The CDR3 spans 15 residues. V was clipped by 6 bases and J by 0 bases, with 12 bases between them. The CDR3 protein is CASSPGRYSNQPQHF. CDR3 nucleotide sequence: TGTGCCAGCAGCCCTGGGCGGTATAGCAATCAGCCCCAGCATTTT.

V usage is TRBV7-9 and J usage is TRBJ1-3; D is unclear. With 8 bases removed from V and 2 bases from J, the gap between germline ends came to 4 bases. From germline, CDR1 is SEHNR and CDR2 FQNEAQ (reference sequence). The CDR3 is 11 residues long. CDR3 bases: TGTGCCAGCCTAGCTGGAAACACCATATATTTT. Protein product: CASLAGNTIYF.

The J gene is TRBJ2-7, the V gene TRBV5-6; 10 bases map to TRBD2. Per the germline V gene, CDR1 is SGHDT and CDR2 is YYEEEE. With 0 bases clipped from V and 3 bases from J, the junction kept 6 bases outside the gene matches. The CDR3 contains 16 residues. The CDR3 DNA sequence: TGTGCCAGCAGCTTGGAGACTAGCGGGCTTTACTACGAGCAGTACTTC. Translating it yields CASSLETSGLYYEQYF. The full variable domain, completed using reference TRBV5-6 and TRBJ2-7, is DAGVTQSPTHLIKTRGQQVTLRCSPKSGHDTVSWYQQALGQGPQFIFQYYEEEERQRGNFPDRFSGHQFPNYSSELNVNALLLGDSALYLCASSLETSGLYYEQYFGPGTRLTVT.

The chain combines TRBV14 with TRBJ1-2; D call uncertain. The germline gives CDR1 SGHDN, CDR2 FVKESK. This CDR3 has 13 residues. Trimming removed 1 base from V and 6 bases from J, with 9 bases in between. The CDR3 is CASSQGHGDGYTF. In DNA form, the CDR3 reads TGTGCCAGCAGCCAAGGTCATGGCGATGGCTACACCTTC.

This chain joins TRBV11-2 and TRBJ2-3, with 12 bases fitting TRBD2. Germline V lookup: CDR1 SGHAT, CDR2 FQNNGV. The V segment lost 5 bases and the J segment 3 bases; nucleotides outside the gene matches: 3. CDR3 length equals 15 residues. CDR3 nucleotides: TGTGCCAGCAGCCCCGGGACTAGCGGGACAGATACGCAGTATTTT. Its translation: CASSPGTSGTDTQYF.

The V and J genes are TRBV5-6 and TRBJ2-2; TRBD2 matches 7 bases. The germline V gene has CDR1 SGHDT and CDR2 YYEEEE. This CDR3 region has 16 residues. The junction had 8 bases not matched to a gene; V was cut back by 1 base and J by 5 bases. The CDR3 coding sequence is TGTGCCAGCAGCTTGAGCCTAGCGGAGGGGACCGGGGAGCTGTTTTTT. It codes for CASSLSLAEGTGELFF.

This clone was seen a handful of times. The DNA of the CDR3 is TGTGCCAGCAGTCTAGGGACCGGGGAGCTGTTTTTT. Residues: CASSLGTGELFF. V gene TRBV6-4 combines with J gene TRBJ2-2; D call uncertain. CDR1 is MRHNA and CDR2 is SNTAGT in the germline V gene. The CDR3 consists of 12 residues. V shed 5 bases and J shed 5 bases, with 6 bases lying between them.

This sequence joins TRBV2 and TRBJ1-1; TRBD1 matches 9 bases. Germline-derived CDR1 and CDR2 are SNHLY and FYNNEI. This CDR3 comprises 14 residues. V shed 7 bases and J 6 bases; nucleotides not matched to a gene: 9. This CDR3 reads CASTTGQGQPEAFF. The CDR3 DNA reads as TGTGCCAGCACTACCGGACAGGGGCAGCCTGAAGCTTTCTTT.

In nucleotides, the CDR3 is TGTGCCAGCAGTTACCTCAACAGGGATTCGTCACCCCTCCACTTT. This translates into CASSYLNRDSSPLHF. V is TRBV6-5 and J is TRBJ1-6; a possible D gene is TRBD1 (6 bases). V lost 2 bases to trimming and J lost 10 bases, with 15 bases between them. The CDR3 runs 15 residues. Germline V gene lookup returns CDR1 MNHEY and CDR2 SVGAGI.

The chain employs TRBV7-9 and TRBJ2-1; unclear D gene. Per the germline V gene, CDR1 is SEHNR and CDR2 is FQNEAQ (reference sequence). The V end lost 6 bases, the J end lost 8 bases, and 23 bases lay between the germline ends. CDR3 length equals 16 residues. The CDR3 reads CASSLRTGSPADEQFF. The DNA of the CDR3 is TGTGCCAGCAGTTTACGGACCGGCAGTCCTGCCGATGAGCAGTTCTTC.

The gene calls are TRBV7-9 and TRBJ2-3; TRBD2 agrees at 13 bases. Germline CDR1 is SEHNR and CDR2 is FQNEAQ (reference sequence). With V trimmed by 4 bases and J by 2 bases, 9 bases remained unmatched. The CDR3 runs to 18 residues. The CDR3 sequence: CASSSWTSGGLTTDTQYF. As DNA, the CDR3 is TGTGCCAGCAGCTCTTGGACTAGCGGGGGATTAACCACAGATACGCAGTATTTT.

This chain links TRBV7-9 with TRBJ2-3; possible D gene TRBD1, 6 bases. This CDR3 has 14 amino acids. The V end lost 5 bases, the J end lost 6 bases, and 15 bases lay between the germline ends. CDR1 and CDR2 (germline): SEHNR, FQNEAQ (reference sequence). The CDR3 spells CASSPQLGADTQYF. The CDR3 coding sequence is TGTGCCAGCAGCCCCCAGTTGGGGGCGGATACGCAGTATTTT. The full variable domain, in which reference TRBV7-9 and TRBJ2-3 provide the parts outside the CDR3, is DTGVSQNPRHKITKRGQNVTFRCDPISEHNRLYWYRQTLGQGPEFLTYFQNEAQLEKSRLLSDRFSAERPKGSFSTLEIQRTEQGDSAMYLCASSPQLGADTQYFGPGTRLTVL.

This clone occurred once. The chain couples TRBV2 to TRBJ2-1; 14 positions agree with TRBD2. This CDR3 has 15 amino acids. Looked up from germline, CDR1 is SNHLY and CDR2 is FYNNEI. The V gene end was trimmed by 5 bases and the J gene end by 5 bases; junction bases not matched to a gene: 2. The CDR3 DNA is TGTGCCAGCAGTCGACTAGCGGGGGGGGACAATGAGCAGTTCTTC. Translated: CASSRLAGGDNEQFF.

V usage is TRBV6-5 and J usage is TRBJ2-7; unclear D gene. The CDR3 contains 14 residues. V dropped 6 bases and J dropped 0 bases, with 12 bases sitting between them. CDR1 MNHEY and CDR2 SVGAGI come from the germline V gene. The CDR3 region has the DNA TGTGCCAGCAGGAGGACGACCCACTCCTACGAGCAGTACTTC. Residues: CASRRTTHSYEQYF.

The rearrangement links TRBV5-4 to TRBJ2-1, with a weak D call TRBD2 (5 bases). Germline-derived CDR1 and CDR2 are SGHNT and YYREEE (reference sequence). CDR3 length equals 11 residues. Trimming removed 4 bases at V and 13 bases at J, with 12 bases between. In DNA form, the CDR3 reads TGTGCCAGCAGCAAACTAGGGAACCAGTTCTTC. This encodes CASSKLGNQFF. Together with reference TRBV5-4 and TRBJ2-1, the CDR3 gives the full variable domain: ETGVTQSPTHLIKTRGQQVTLRCSSQSGHNTVSWYQQALGQGPQFIFQYYREEENGRGNFPPRFSGLQFPNYSSELNVNALELDDSALYLCASSKLGNQFFGPGTRLTVL.

The gene calls are TRBV9 and TRBJ1-6, with D hard to call. The V gene lost 3 bases and the J gene lost 5 bases, with 12 bases spanning the gap. CDR3 size: 15 residues. Germline CDR1 SGDLS, CDR2 YYNGEE. As DNA, the CDR3 is TGTGCCAGCAGCGAATTTGAAACTAATAATTCACCCCTCCACTTT. This translates into CASSEFETNNSPLHF.